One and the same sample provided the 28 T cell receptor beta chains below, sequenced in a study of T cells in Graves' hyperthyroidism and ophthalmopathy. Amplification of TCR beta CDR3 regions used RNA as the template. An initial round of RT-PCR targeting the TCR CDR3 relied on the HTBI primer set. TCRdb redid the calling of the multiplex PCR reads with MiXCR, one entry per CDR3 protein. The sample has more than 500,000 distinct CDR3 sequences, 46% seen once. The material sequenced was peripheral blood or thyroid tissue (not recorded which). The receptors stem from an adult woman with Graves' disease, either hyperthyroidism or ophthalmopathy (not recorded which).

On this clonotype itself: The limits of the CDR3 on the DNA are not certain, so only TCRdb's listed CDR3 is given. The CDR3 reads CASSLVPVYGYTFGSGNEKLFF. The rearrangement uses TRBV7-9 and TRBJ1-4. Looked up from germline, CDR1 is SEHNR and CDR2 is FQNEAQ (reference sequence). The CDR3 numbers 22 amino acids, ends counted.

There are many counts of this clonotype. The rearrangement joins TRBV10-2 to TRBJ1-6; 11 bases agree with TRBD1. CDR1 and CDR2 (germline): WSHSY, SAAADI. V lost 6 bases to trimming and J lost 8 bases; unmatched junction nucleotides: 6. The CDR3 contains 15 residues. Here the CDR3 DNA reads TGCGCCAGCAGCTTCTCGGGACAGGGGGATTCACCCCTCCACTTT. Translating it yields CASSFSGQGDSPLHF.

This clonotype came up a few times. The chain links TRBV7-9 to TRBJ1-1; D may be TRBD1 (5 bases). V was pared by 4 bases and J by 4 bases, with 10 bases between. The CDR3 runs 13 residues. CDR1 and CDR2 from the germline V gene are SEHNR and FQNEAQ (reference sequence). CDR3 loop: CASSSRTPTEAFF. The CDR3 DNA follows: TGTGCCAGCAGCTCCCGGACACCCACTGAAGCTTTCTTT.

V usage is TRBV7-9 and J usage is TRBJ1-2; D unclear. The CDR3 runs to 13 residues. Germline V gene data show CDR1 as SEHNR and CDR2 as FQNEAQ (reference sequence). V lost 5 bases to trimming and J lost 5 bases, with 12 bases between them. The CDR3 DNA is TGTGCCAGCAGCCCCGATACCCAATATGGCTACACCTTC. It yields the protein CASSPDTQYGYTF. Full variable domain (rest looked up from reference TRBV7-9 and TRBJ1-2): DTGVSQNPRHKITKRGQNVTFRCDPISEHNRLYWYRQTLGQGPEFLTYFQNEAQLEKSRLLSDRFSAERPKGSFSTLEIQRTEQGDSAMYLCASSPDTQYGYTFGSGTRLTVV.

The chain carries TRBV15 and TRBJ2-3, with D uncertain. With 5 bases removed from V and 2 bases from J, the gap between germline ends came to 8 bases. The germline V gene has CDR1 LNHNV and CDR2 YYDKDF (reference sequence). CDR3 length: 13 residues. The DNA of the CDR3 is TGTGCCACCAGCGACGCCATCACAGATACGCAGTATTTT. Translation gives CATSDAITDTQYF.

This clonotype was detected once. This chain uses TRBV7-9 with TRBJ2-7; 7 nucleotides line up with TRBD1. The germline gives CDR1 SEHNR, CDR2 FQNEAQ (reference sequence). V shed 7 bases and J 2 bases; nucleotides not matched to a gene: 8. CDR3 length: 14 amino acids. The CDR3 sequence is CASIRGTVAYEQYF. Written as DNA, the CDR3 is TGTGCCAGCATACGAGGGACAGTCGCCTACGAGCAGTACTTC.

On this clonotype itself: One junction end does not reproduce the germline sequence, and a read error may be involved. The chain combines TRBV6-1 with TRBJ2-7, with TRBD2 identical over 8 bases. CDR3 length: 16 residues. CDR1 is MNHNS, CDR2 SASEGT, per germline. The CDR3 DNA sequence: TGTGCCAGCAGTGAAGCCCCGGGAGGGGTAGCCTACGAGGAGTACTTC. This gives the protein CASSEAPGGVAYEEYF.

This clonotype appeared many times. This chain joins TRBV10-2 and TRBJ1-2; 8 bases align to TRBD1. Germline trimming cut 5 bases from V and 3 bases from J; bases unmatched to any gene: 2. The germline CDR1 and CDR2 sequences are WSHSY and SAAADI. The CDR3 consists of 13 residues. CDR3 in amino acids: CASSLDRDYGYTF. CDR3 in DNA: TGCGCCAGCAGTTTGGACAGGGACTATGGCTACACCTTC.

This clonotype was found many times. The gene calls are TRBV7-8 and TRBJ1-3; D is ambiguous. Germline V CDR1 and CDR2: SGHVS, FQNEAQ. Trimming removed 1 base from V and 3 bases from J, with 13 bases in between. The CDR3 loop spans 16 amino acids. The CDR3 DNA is TGTGCCAGCAGCTTAGATGGGGAGGAGGGTGGAAACACCATATATTTT. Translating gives CASSLDGEEGGNTIYF.

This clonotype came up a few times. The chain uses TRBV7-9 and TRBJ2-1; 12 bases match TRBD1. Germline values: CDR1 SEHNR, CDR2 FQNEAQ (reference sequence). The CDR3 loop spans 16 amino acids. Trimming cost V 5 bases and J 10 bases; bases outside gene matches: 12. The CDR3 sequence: CASSLRGQGAYLEQFF. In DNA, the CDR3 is TGTGCCAGCAGCCTGCGGGGACAGGGGGCCTACCTAGAGCAGTTCTTC.

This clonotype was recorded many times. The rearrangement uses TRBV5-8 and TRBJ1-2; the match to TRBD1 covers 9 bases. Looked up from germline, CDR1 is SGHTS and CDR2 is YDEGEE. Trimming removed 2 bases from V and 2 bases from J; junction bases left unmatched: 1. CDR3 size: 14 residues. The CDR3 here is CASSFGTGNYGYTF. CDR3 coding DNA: TGTGCCAGCAGCTTTGGGACAGGGAACTATGGCTACACCTTC. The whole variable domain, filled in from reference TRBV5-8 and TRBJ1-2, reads EAGVTQSPTHLIKTRGQQATLRCSPISGHTSVYWYQQALGLGLQFLLWYDEGEERNRGNFPPRFSGRQFPNYSSELNVNALELEDSALYLCASSFGTGNYGYTFGSGTRLTVV.

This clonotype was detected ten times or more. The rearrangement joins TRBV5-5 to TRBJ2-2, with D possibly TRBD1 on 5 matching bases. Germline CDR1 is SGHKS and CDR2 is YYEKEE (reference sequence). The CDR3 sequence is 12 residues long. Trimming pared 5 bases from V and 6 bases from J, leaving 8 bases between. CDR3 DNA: TGTGCCAGCAGGACAGCTGCCGGGGAGCTGTTTTTT. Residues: CASRTAAGELFF.

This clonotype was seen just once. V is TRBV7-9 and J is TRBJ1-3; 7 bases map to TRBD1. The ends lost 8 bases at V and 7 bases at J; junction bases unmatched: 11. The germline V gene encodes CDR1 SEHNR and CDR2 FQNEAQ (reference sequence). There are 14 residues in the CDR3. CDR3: CASRTGTEANTIYF. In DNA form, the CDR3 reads TGTGCCAGCCGCACCGGGACAGAAGCGAACACCATATATTTT.

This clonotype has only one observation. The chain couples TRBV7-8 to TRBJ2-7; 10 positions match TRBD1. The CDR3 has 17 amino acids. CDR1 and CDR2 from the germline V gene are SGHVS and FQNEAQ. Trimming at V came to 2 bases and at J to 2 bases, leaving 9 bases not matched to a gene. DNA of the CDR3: TGTGCCAGCAGCTTAAGTAGCGCAGGACAGGGGGCCTACGAGCAGTACTTC. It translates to CASSLSSAGQGAYEQYF.

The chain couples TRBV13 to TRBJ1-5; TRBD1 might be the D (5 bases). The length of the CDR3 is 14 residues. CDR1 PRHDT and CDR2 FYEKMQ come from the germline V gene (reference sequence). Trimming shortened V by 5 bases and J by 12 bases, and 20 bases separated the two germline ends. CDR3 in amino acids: CASSTSGTAGFQHF. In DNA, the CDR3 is TGTGCCAGCAGCACTAGCGGGACGGCCGGTTTCCAGCATTTT.

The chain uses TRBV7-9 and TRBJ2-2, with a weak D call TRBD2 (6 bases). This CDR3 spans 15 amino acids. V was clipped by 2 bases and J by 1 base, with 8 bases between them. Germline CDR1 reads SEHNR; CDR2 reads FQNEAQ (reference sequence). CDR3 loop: CASSLLRENTGELFF. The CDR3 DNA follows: TGTGCCAGCAGCTTACTGCGGGAGAACACCGGGGAGCTGTTTTTT.

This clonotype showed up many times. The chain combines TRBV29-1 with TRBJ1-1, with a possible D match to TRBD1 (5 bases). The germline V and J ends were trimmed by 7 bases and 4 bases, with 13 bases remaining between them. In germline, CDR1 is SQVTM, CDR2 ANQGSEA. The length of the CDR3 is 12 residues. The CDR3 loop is CSGGGIGTEAFF. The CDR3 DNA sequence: TGCAGCGGGGGGGGTATCGGCACTGAAGCTTTCTTT.

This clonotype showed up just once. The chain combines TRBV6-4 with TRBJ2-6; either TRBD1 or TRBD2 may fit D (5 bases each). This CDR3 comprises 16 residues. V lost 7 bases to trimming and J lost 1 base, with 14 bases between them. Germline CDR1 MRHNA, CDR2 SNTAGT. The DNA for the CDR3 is TGTGCCAGCACCGAGGACGGGACGTCTGGGGCCAACGTCCTGACTTTC. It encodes CASTEDGTSGANVLTF.

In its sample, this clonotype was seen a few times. CDR3 sequence: CSAAREDTYEQYF. In nucleotides, the CDR3 is TGCAGTGCAGCGCGGGAAGACACCTACGAGCAGTACTTC. This rearrangement joins TRBV20-1 to TRBJ2-7; D might be TRBD2 (6 bases). CDR1 and CDR2 from the germline V gene are DFQATT and SNEGSKA (reference sequence). V lost 6 bases to trimming and J lost 2 bases, with 14 bases between them. This CDR3 is built from 13 residues.

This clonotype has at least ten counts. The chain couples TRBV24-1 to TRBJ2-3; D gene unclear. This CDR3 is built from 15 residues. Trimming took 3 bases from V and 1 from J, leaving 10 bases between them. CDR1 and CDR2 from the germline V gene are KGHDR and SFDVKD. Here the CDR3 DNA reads TGTGCCACCAGTGATAGCCATACTCGCACAGATACGCAGTATTTT. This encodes CATSDSHTRTDTQYF.

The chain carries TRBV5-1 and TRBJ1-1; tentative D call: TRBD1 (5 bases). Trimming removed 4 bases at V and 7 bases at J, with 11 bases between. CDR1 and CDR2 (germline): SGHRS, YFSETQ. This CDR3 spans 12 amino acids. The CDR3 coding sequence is TGCGCCAGCAGCCCAGGGAACTATGAAGCTTTCTTT. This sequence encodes CASSPGNYEAFF.

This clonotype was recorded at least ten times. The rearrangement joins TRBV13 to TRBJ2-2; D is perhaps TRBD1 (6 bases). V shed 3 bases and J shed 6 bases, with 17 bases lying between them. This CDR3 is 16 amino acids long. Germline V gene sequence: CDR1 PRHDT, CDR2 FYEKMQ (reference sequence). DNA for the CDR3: TGTGCCAGCAGCTTCGCAGGGGTAAAGTCCGCCGGGGAGCTGTTTTTT. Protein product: CASSFAGVKSAGELFF.

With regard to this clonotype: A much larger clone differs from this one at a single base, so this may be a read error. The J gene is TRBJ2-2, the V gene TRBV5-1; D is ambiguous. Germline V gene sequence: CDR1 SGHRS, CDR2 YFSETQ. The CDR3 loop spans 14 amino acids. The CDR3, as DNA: TGCGCCAGCAGCCAAGCAGAGAACAGCGGGGAGCTGTTTTTT. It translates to CASSQAENSGELFF.

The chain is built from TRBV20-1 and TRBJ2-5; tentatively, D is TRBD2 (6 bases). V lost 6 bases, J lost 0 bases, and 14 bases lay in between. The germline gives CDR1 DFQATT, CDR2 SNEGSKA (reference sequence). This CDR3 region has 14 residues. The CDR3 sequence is CSATGTRDQETQYF. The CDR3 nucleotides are TGCAGTGCCACCGGGACTCGCGACCAAGAGACCCAGTACTTC.

CDR3 coding DNA: TGTGCCAGCAGCTTATGGGGGGGAGGGGGCCGGGGCGGAGGCTACACCTTC. This gives the protein CASSLWGGGGRGGGYTF. The chain is built from TRBV7-3 and TRBJ1-2, with 7 bases that match TRBD1. V dropped 2 bases and J dropped 8; count of bases not matched to a gene: 17. The CDR3 consists of 17 residues. The germline V gene encodes CDR1 SGHTA and CDR2 FQGTGA. Filled out from reference TRBV7-3 and TRBJ1-2, the complete variable domain reads GAGVSQTPSNKVTEKGKYVELRCDPISGHTALYWYRQSLGQGPEFLIYFQGTGAADDSGLPNDRFFAVRPEGSVSTLKIQRTERGDSAVYLCASSLWGGGGRGGGYTFGSGTRLTVV.

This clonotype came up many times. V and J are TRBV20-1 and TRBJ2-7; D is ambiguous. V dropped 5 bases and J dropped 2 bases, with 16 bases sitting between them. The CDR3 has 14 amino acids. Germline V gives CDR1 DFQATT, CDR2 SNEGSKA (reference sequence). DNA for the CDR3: TGCAGTGCTTTACCCCACCGAAATCCCTACGAGCAGTACTTC. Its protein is CSALPHRNPYEQYF.

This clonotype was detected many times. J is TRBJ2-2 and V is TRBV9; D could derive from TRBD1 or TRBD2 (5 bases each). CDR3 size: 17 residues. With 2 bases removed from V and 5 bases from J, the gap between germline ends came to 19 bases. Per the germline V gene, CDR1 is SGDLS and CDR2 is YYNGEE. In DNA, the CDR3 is TGTGCCAGCAGCGTTAGACCGGGACCACTCTTTACCGGGGAGCTGTTTTTT. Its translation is CASSVRPGPLFTGELFF.

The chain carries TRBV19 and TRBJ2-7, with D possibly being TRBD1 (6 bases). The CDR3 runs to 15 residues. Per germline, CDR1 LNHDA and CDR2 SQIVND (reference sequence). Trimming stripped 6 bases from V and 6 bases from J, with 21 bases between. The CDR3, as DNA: TGTGCCAGTAGCAGTCCGGGACACGGCCGCTCCGAGCAGTACTTC. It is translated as CASSSPGHGRSEQYF.